This record looks at one T cell receptor beta chain sequence and its context. The antigen remains undetermined. The data were taken from a study of T cells in tuberculosis. Across the study: This South African cohort compared adolescents with or without latent tuberculosis against adults with active tuberculosis. PBMC were archived before or within 7 days of starting treatment. General study points: Cases with active tuberculosis were adults, while controls were adolescents. Shorter CDR3-alpha in active tuberculosis partly drove smaller distances.

Method: immunoSEQ multiplex PCR; TCRdb's copy keeps in-frame clones and lacks some. The sample lists about 33,000 clones, roughly 94% seen once, with roughly 7% in the top ten. The germline CDR1 and CDR2 sequences are SGHRS and YFSETQ. Unmatched junction bases numbered 4, after V lost 2 bases and J lost 1 base. The CDR3 sequence is 15 residues long. Specified time point: new active TB diagnosis, blood taken before or within 7 days of starting treatment. The sample consisted of PBMCs, taken at tuberculosis diagnosis. The J gene is TRBJ1-1, the V gene TRBV5-1, with 8 bases aligning to TRBD1. The receptor's source is an adult with tuberculosis. Some clones in this sample may be carry-over from other donors' samples. The CDR3 bases are TGCGCCAGCAGCTTACAACAGGGGGGGAACACTGAAGCTTTCTTT. Its translation is CASSLQQGGNTEAFF.